The 5 T cell receptor beta chains reported below all come from one sample, sequenced in a study of radiotherapy plus CTLA-4 blockade in lung cancer. Libraries were prepared by immunoSEQ multiplex PCR; TCRdb keeps only in-frame clonotypes and omits some of them. The repertoire holds 85,000 to 130,000 clones, with 85% to 90% as singletons. The sample consisted of peripheral blood, taken from a patient treated with radiotherapy plus ipilimumab. These receptor sequences come from a human donor with non-small cell lung cancer that progressed on radiotherapy plus ipilimumab. Some clones in this sample may be carry-over from other donors' samples.

The gene calls are TRBV9 and TRBJ2-7; 11 positions agree with TRBD1. J was trimmed by 3 bases and V by 0 bases; bases with no gene match: 2. The CDR3 totals 15 residues. CDR1 and CDR2 (germline): SGDLS, YYNGEE. Written as DNA, the CDR3 is TGTGCCAGCAGCGTAGCCGGGACAGGGGGCTACGAGCAGTACTTC. As protein: CASSVAGTGGYEQYF. Full variable domain (outside the CDR3, taken from reference TRBV9 and TRBJ2-7): DSGVTQTPKHLITATGQRVTLRCSPRSGDLSVYWYQQSLDQGLQFLIQYYNGEERAKGNILERFSAQQFPDLHSELNLSSLELGDSALYFCASSVAGTGGYEQYFGPGTRLTVT.

The gene calls are TRBV4-2 and TRBJ1-1; D gene uncertain. Germline CDR1 and CDR2: LGHNA and YNFKEQ. V was clipped by 2 bases and J by 5 bases, with 9 bases between them. This CDR3 contains 13 residues. CDR3 sequence reads: CASSQPVETEAFF. The CDR3 bases are TGTGCCAGCAGCCAACCCGTAGAGACTGAAGCTTTCTTT.

This chain uses TRBV6-5 with TRBJ2-3; D remains unclear. The CDR3 sequence is 13 residues long. The V and J ends lost 2 bases and 2 bases respectively, with 5 bases between them. Looked up from germline, CDR1 is MNHEY and CDR2 is SVGAGI. CDR3 residues: CASSYVFTDTQYF. The CDR3 DNA sequence: TGTGCCAGCAGTTACGTCTTCACAGATACGCAGTATTTT.

J is TRBJ2-5 and V is TRBV9; D not certain. Trimming pared 0 bases from V and 4 bases from J, leaving 10 bases between. Germline CDR1 reads SGDLS; CDR2 reads YYNGEE. The CDR3 contains 14 residues. The CDR3 bases are TGTGCCAGCAGCGTAGGAAGCCTCCCAGAGACCCAGTACTTC. It specifies CASSVGSLPETQYF.

In this sample, this clone turned up once. The gene calls are TRBV28 and TRBJ1-2; perhaps TRBD1 as D (5 bases). Deletions cut 6 bases from V and 8 bases from J, with 13 bases between. The CDR3 loop spans 12 amino acids. Germline values: CDR1 MDHEN, CDR2 SYDVKM. As DNA, the CDR3 is TGTGCCAGCAGGGTGGGGGACCAAGGCTACACCTTC. This translates into CASRVGDQGYTF.